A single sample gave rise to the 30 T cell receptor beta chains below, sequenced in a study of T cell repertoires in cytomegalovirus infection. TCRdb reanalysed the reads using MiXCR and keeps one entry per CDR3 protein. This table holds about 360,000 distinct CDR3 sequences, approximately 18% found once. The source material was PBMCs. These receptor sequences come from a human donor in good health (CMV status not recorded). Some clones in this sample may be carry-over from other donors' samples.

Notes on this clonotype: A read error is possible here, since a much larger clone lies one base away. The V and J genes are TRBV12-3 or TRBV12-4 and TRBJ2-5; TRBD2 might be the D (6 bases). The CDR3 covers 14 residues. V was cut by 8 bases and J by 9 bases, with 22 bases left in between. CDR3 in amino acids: CASAPRTKSRSQYF. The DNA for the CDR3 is TGTGCCAGCGCTCCCCGGACTAAAAGCCGGTCCCAGTACTTC.

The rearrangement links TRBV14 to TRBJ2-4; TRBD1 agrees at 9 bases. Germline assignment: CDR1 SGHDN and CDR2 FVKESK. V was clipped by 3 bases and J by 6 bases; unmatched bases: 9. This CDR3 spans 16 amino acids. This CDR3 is CASSQMDGQGINIQYF. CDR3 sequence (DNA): TGTGCCAGCAGCCAGATGGACGGACAGGGGATAAACATTCAGTACTTC.

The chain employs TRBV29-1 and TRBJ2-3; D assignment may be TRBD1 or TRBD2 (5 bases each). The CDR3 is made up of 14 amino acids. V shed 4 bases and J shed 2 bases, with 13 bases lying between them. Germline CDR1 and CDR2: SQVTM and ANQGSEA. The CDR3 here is CSVGGSENTDTQYF. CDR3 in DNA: TGCAGCGTTGGGGGGTCGGAGAACACAGATACGCAGTATTTT.

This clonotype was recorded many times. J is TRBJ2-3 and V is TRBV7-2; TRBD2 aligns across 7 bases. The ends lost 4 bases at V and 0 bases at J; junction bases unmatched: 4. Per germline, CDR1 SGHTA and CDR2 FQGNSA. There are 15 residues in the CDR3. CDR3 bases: TGTGCCAGCAGCTGGTTTAGCGGGAGCACAGATACGCAGTATTTT. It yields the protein CASSWFSGSTDTQYF.

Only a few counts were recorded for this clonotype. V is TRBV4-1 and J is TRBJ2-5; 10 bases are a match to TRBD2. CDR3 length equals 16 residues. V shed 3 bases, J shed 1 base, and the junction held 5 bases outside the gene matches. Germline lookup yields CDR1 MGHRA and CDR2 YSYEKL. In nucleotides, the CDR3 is TGCGCCAGCAGCCACAGTAGCGGGGGGCCCCAAGAGACCCAGTACTTC. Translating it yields CASSHSSGGPQETQYF.

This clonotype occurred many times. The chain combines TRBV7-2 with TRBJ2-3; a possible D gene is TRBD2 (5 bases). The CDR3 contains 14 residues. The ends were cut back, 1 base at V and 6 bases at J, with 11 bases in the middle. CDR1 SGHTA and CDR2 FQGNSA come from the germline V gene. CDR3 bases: TGTGCCAGCAGCTTAGGTGCTTCGGGGGATACGCAGTATTTT. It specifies CASSLGASGDTQYF.

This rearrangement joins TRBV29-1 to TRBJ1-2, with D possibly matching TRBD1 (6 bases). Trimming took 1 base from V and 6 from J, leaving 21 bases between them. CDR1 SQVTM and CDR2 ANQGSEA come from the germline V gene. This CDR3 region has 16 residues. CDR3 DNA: TGCAGCGTTGAAGTAGCCCCCGCCTGGGGGGCGGATGGCTACACCTTC. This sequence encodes CSVEVAPAWGADGYTF.

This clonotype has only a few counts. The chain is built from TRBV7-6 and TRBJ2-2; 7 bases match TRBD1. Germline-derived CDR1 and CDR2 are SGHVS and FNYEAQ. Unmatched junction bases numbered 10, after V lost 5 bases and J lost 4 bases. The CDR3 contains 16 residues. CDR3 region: CASSPMTGLATGELFF. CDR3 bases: TGTGCCAGCAGCCCAATGACAGGGTTGGCCACCGGGGAGCTGTTTTTT.

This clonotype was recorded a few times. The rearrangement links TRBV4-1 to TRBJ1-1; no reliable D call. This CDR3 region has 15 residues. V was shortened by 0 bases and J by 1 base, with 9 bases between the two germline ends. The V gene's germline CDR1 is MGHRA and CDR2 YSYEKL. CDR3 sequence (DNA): TGCGCCAGCAGCCAAGAGTACACCCGGAACACTGAAGCTTTCTTT. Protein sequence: CASSQEYTRNTEAFF.

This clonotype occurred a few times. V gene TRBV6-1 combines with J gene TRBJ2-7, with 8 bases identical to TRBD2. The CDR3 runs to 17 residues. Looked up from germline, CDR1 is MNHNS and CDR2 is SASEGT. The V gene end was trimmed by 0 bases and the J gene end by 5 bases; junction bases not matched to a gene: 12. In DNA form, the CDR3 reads TGTGCCAGCAGTGAAGCGCGCGCGGGGGGATCCCCCAACGAGCAGTACTTC. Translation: CASSEARAGGSPNEQYF.

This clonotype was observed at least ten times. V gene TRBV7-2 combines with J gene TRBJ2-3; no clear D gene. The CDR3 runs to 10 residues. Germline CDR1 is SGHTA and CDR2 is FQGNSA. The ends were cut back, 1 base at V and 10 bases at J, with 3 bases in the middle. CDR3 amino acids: CASSLGAQYF. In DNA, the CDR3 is TGTGCCAGCAGCTTAGGCGCGCAGTATTTT.

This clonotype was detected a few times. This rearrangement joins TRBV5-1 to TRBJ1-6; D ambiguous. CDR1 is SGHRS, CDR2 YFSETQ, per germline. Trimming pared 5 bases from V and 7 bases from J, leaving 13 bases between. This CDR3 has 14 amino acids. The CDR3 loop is CASSVEGLNSPLHF. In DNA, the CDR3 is TGCGCCAGCAGTGTCGAGGGCCTAAATTCACCCCTCCACTTT.

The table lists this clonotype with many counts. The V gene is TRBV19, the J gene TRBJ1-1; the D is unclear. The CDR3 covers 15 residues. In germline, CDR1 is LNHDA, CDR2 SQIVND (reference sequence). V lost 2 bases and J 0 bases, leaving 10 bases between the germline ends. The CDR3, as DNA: TGTGCCAGTAGTATATTGGGAAGCATGAACACTGAAGCTTTCTTT. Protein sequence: CASSILGSMNTEAFF.

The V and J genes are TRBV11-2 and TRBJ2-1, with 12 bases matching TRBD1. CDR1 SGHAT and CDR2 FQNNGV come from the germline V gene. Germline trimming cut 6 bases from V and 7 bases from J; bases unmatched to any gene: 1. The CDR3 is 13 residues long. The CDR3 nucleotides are TGTGCCAGCAGGGGACAGGGGGCGAATGAGCAGTTCTTC. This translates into CASRGQGANEQFF.

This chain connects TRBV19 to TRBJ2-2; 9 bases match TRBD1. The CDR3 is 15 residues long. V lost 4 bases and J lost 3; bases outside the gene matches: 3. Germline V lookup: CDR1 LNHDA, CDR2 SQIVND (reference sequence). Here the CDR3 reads CASSTRQGDTGELFF. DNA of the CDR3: TGTGCCAGTAGTACCCGACAGGGGGACACCGGGGAGCTGTTTTTT.

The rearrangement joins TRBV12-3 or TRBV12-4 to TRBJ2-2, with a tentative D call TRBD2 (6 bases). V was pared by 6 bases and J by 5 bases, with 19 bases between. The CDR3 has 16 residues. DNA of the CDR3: TGTGCCAGCAGCAAATCCCCCGGGAGTCGGACCGGGGAGCTGTTTTTT. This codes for CASSKSPGSRTGELFF.

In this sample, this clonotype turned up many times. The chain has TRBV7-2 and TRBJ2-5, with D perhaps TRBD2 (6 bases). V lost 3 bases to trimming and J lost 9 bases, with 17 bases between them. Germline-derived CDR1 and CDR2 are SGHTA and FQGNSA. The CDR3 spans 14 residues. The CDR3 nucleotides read TGTGCCAGCAGCTTTTCAGCGGGCCGGTTGTCCCAGTACTTC. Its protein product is CASSFSAGRLSQYF.

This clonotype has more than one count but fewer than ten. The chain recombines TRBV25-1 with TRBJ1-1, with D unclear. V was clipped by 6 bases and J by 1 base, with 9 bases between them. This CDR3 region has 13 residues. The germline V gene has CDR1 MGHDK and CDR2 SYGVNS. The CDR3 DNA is TGTGCCAGCAGCCTATTCAAGAACACTGAAGCTTTCTTT. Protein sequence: CASSLFKNTEAFF.

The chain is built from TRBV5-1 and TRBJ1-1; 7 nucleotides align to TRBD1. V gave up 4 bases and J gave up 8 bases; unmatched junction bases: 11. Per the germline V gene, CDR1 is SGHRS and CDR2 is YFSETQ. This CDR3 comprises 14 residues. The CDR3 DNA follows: TGCGCCAGCAGCGCGACAGGGACTACTCTGGAAGCTTTCTTT. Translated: CASSATGTTLEAFF. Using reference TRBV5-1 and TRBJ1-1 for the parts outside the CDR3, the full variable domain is KAGVTQTPRYLIKTRGQQVTLSCSPISGHRSVSWYQQTPGQGLQFLFEYFSETQRNKGNFPGRFSGRQFSNSRSEMNVSTLELGDSALYLCASSATGTTLEAFFGQGTRLTVV.

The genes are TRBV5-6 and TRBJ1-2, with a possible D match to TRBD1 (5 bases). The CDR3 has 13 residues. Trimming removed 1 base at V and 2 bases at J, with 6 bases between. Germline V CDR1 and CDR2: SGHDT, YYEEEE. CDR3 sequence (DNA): TGTGCCAGCAGCTTGTGGGGGAACTATGGCTACACCTTC. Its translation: CASSLWGNYGYTF.

CDR3 protein: CSAGGVANYGYTF. As DNA, the CDR3 is TGCAGTGCGGGGGGTGTAGCTAACTATGGCTACACCTTC. The chain links TRBV20-1 to TRBJ1-2; D possibly corresponds to TRBD1 (5 bases). The CDR3 has 13 amino acids. Deletions cut 6 bases from V and 0 bases from J, with 11 bases between. Per the germline V gene, CDR1 is DFQATT and CDR2 is SNEGSKA (reference sequence).

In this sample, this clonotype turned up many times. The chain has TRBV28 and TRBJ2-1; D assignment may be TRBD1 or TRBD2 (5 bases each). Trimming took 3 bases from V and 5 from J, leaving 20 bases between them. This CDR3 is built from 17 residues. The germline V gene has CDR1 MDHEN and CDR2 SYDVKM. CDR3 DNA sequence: TGTGCCAGCAGTTTTTCGGGGCTCGTTGGGGCCCACAATGAGCAGTTCTTC. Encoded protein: CASSFSGLVGAHNEQFF. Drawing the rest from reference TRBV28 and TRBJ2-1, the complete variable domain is DVKVTQSSRYLVKRTGEKVFLECVQDMDHENMFWYRQDPGLGLRLIYFSYDVKMKEKGDIPEGYSVSREKKERFSLILESASTNQTSMYLCASSFSGLVGAHNEQFFGPGTRLTVL.

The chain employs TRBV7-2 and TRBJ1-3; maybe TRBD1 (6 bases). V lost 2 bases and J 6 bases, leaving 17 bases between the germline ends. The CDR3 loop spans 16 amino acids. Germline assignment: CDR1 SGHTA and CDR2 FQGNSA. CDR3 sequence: CASSLSRGEPENTIYF. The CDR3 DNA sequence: TGTGCCAGCAGCTTAAGTAGGGGGGAGCCGGAAAACACCATATATTTT. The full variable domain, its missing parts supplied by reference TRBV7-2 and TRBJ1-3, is GAGVSQSPSNKVTEKGKDVELRCDPISGHTALYWYRQSLGQGLEFLIYFQGNSAPDKSGLPSDRFSAERTGGSVSTLTIQRTQQEDSAVYLCASSLSRGEPENTIYFGEGSWLTVV.

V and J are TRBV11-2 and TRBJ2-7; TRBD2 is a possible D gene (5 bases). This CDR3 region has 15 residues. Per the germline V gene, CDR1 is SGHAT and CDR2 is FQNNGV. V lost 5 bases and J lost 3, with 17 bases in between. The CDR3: CASSHPPTRNYEQYF. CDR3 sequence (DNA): TGTGCCAGCAGCCACCCCCCCACTAGAAACTACGAGCAGTACTTC.

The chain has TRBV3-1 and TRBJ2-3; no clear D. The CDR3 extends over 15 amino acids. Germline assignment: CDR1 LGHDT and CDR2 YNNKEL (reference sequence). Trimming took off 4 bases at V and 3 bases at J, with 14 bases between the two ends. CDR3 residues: CASSPRIGRTDTQYF. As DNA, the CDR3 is TGTGCCAGCAGCCCCCGTATTGGGCGGACAGATACGCAGTATTTT.

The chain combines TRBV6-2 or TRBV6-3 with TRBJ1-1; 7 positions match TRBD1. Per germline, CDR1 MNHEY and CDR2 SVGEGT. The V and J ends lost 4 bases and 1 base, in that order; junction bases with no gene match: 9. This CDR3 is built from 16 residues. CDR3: CASSWPPGQTNTEAFF. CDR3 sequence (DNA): TGTGCCAGCAGTTGGCCTCCGGGACAGACGAACACTGAAGCTTTCTTT.

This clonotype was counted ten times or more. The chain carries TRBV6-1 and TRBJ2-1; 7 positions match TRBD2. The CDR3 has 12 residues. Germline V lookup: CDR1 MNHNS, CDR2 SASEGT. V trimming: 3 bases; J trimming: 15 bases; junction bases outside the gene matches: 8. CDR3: CASSEAGLYPFF. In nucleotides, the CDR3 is TGTGCCAGCAGTGAGGCGGGACTATATCCGTTCTTC.

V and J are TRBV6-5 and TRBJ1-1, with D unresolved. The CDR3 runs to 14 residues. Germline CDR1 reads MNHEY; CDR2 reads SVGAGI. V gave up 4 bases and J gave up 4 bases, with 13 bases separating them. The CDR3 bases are TGTGCCAGCAGTTCCCCCCCCGGGAGCACTGAAGCTTTCTTT. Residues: CASSSPPGSTEAFF.

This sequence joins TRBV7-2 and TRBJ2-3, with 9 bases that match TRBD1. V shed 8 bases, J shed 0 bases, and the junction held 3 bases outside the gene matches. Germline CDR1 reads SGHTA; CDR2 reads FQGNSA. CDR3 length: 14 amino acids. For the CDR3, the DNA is TGTGCCAGCGCGGACAGGGGTAGCACAGATACGCAGTATTTT. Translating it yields CASADRGSTDTQYF.

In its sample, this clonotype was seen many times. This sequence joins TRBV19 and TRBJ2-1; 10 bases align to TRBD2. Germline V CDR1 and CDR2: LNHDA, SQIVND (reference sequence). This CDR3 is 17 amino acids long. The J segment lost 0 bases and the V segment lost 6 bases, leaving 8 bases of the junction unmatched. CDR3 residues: CASRRLAGERSYNEQFF. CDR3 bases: TGTGCCAGTAGAAGGCTAGCGGGAGAGCGCTCCTACAATGAGCAGTTCTTC.